This T cell receptor (beta chain) was sequenced for a study of blood T cell repertoires in COVID-19. Across the study: Nucleic acid was either cDNA or gDNA, and it came from T cells, B-cell-depleted T cells, or PBMCs.

Original handling: Reference gene primer amplification in the assay estimated nucleated cell counts. Using immunoSEQ multiplex PCR, the repertoire was profiled, and TCRdb retains in-frame clones only, with some absent. That table supplies the V and J calls and clone size; D and trimming were determined from the DNA. The sample yields some 57,000 clones, 85% to 90% seen once. The CDR3 loop spans 15 amino acids. The germline CDR1 and CDR2 sequences are ENHRY and SYGVKD. The V end was cut by 0 bases, the J end by 5 bases, with 11 bases between. This clonotype was obtained from a human donor in a cohort sampled during active COVID-19. The chain has TRBV10-3 and TRBJ1-5; D unresolved. The specimen was peripheral blood. The CDR3: CAISESKRVHQPQHF. The CDR3, as DNA: TGTGCCATCAGTGAGTCGAAGAGGGTCCATCAGCCCCAGCATTTT.